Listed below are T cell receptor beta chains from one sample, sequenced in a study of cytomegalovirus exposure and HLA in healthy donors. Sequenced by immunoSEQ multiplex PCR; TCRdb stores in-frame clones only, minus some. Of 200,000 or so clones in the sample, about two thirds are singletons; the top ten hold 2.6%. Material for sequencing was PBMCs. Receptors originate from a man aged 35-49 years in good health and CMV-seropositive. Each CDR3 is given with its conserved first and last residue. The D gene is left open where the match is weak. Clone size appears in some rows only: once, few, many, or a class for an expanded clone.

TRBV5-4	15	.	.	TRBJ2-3	TGTGCCAGCAGGTATTCCGGGGGTAGGACAGATACGCAGTATTTT	CASRYSGGRTDTQYF
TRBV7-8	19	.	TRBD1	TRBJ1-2	TGTGCCAGCAGCTTATTGACCTCCGGGACAGGGTCACCCCATCATGCCTACACCTTC	CASSLLTSGTGSPHHAYTF
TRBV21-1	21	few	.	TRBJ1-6	TGTGCCAGCAGCACCAACCCCTTACGGTCGAAGCCGAGCTCCTATAATTCACCCCTCCACTTT	CASSTNPLRSKPSSYNSPLHF
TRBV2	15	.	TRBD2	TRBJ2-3	TGTGCCAGCAGAGCCACTAGCGGGGTATGGGATACGCAGTATTTT	CASRATSGVWDTQYF
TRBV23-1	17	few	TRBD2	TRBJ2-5	TGCGCCAGCACTGCTGGCCGTTCCGGGGGGGCTTGGGAGACCCAGTACTTC	CASTAGRSGGAWETQYF
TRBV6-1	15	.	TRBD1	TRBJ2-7	TGTGCCAGCAGCCGGGACAGGGGGCTATCGAGGGAGCAGTACTTC	CASSRDRGLSREQYF
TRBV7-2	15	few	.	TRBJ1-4	TGTGCCAGCAGCTTACTAGGGGCCACTAATGAAAAACTGTTTTTT	CASSLLGATNEKLFF
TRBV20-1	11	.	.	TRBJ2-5	TGCAGTGAGTCCCCAGTGGAGACCCAGTACTTC	CSESPVETQYF
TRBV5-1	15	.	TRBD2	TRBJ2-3	TGCGCCAGCAGCTTGGTAGCGGGGTACACAGATACGCAGTATTTT	CASSLVAGYTDTQYF
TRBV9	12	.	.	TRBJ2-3	TGTGCCAGCAGCGTCGAGGTCGGTACGCAGTATTTT	CASSVEVGTQYF
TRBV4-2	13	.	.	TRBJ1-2	TGTGCCAGCAGCCAGGGGGGGGTCTATGGCTACACCTTC	CASSQGGVYGYTF
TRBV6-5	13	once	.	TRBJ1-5	TGTGCCAGCAGTGCCAGGGACAATCAGCCCCAGCATTTT	CASSARDNQPQHF
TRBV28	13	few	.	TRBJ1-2	TGTGCCAGCAGTGAGACACCTTCATATGGCTACACCTTC	CASSETPSYGYTF
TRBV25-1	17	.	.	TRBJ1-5	TGTGCCAGCAGTGAATGGGGAGGAAAGGAGTCCCGGCAGCCCCAGCATTTT	CASSEWGGKESRQPQHF
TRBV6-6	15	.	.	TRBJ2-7	TGTGCCAGCAGGCGAACGGAGGTTCTTCCCTACGAGCAGTACTTC	CASRRTEVLPYEQYF
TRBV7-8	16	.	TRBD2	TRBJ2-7	TGTGCCAGCACCACCTCCGCGGGGGGTCCCCTTCGGGAGCAGTACTTC	CASTTSAGGPLREQYF
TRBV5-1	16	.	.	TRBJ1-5	TGCGCCAGCAGCTTACAGGGTCTAGACGGCAATCAGCCCCAGCATTTT	CASSLQGLDGNQPQHF
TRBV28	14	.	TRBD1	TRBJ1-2	TGTGCCAGCAGTCCCAGGGACAGATCCTATGGCTACACCTTC	CASSPRDRSYGYTF
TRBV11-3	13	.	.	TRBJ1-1	TGTGCCAGCAGCAAGACAGCGAACACTGAAGCTTTCTTT	CASSKTANTEAFF
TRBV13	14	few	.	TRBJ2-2	TGTGCCAGCAGCTTAGTGGCTGACACCGGGGAGCTGTTTTTT	CASSLVADTGELFF
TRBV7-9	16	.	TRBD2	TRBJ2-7	TGTGCCAGCAGCTTAGGGACTCGCGGGGGAGGGGACGAGCAGTACTTC	CASSLGTRGGGDEQYF
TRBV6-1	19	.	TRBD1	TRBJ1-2	TGTGCCAGCAGTGAAGCGTACCGGACAACGACAGGGGAGGACTATGGCTACACCTTC	CASSEAYRTTTGEDYGYTF
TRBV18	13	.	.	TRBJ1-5	TGTGCCAGCTCACCCGGGTCGCATCAGCCCCAGCATTTT	CASSPGSHQPQHF
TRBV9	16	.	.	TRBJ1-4	TGTGCCAGCAGCGTGGGAGGGATAGCAACTAATGAAAAACTGTTTTTT	CASSVGGIATNEKLFF